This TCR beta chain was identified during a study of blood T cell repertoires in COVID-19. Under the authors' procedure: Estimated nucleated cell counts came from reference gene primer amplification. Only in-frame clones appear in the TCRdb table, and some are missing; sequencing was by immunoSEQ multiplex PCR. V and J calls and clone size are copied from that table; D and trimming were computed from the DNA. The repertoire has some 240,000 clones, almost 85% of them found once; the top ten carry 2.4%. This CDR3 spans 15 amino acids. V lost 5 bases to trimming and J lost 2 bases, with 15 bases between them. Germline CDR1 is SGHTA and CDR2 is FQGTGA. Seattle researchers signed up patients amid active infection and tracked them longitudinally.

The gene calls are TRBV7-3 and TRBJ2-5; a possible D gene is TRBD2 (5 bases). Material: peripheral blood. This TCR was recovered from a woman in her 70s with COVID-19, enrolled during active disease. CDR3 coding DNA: TGTGCCAGCAGCCTCTCGCGGGTGATACAAGAGACCCAGTACTTC. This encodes CASSLSRVIQETQYF.